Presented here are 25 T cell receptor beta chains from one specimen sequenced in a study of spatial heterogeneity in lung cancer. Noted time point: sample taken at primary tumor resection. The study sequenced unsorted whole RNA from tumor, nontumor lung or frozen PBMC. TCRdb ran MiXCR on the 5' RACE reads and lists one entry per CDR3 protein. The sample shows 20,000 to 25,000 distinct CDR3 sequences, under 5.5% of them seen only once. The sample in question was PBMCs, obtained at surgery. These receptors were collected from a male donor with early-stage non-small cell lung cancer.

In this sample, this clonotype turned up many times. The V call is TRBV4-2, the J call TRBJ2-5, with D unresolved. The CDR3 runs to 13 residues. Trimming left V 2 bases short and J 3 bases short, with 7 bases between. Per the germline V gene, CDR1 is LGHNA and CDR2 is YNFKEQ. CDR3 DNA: TGTGCCAGCAGCCAAAGGAGAGAAGAGACCCAGTACTTC. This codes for CASSQRREETQYF.

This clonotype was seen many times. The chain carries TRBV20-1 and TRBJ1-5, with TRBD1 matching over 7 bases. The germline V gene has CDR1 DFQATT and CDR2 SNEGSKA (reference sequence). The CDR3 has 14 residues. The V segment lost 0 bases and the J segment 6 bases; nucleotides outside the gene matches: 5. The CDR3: CSARDGQESQPQHF. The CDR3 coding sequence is TGCAGTGCTAGAGATGGACAGGAAAGTCAGCCCCAGCATTTT.

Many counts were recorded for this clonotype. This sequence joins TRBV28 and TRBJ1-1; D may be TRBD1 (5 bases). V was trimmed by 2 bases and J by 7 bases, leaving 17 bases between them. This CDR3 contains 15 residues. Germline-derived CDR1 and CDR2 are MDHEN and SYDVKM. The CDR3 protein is CASSLPDRLNVEAFF. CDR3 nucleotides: TGTGCCAGCAGTTTACCCGACAGACTGAACGTTGAAGCTTTCTTT.

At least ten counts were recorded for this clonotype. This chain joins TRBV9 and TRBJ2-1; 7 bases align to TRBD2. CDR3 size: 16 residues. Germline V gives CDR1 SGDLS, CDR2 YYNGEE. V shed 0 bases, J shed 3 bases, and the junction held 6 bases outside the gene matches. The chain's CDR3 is CASSVALGGSYNEQFF. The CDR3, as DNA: TGTGCCAGCAGCGTAGCCTTGGGAGGGAGCTACAATGAGCAGTTCTTC.

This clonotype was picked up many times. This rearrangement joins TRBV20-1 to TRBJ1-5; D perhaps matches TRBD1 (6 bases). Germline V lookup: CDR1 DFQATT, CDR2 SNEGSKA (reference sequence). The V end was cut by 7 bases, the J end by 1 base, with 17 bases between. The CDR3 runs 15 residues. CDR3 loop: CSVRTDLWSNQPQHF. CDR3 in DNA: TGCAGTGTCCGGACAGACCTTTGGAGCAATCAGCCCCAGCATTTT.

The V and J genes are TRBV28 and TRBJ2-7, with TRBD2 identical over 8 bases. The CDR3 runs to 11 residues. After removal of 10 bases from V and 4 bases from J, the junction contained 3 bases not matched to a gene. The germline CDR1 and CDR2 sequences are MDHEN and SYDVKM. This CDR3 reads CATGGRYEQYF. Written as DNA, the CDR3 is TGTGCCACGGGAGGGCGATACGAGCAGTACTTC. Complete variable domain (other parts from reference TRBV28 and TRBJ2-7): DVKVTQSSRYLVKRTGEKVFLECVQDMDHENMFWYRQDPGLGLRLIYFSYDVKMKEKGDIPEGYSVSREKKERFSLILESASTNQTSMYLCATGGRYEQYFGPGTRLTVT.

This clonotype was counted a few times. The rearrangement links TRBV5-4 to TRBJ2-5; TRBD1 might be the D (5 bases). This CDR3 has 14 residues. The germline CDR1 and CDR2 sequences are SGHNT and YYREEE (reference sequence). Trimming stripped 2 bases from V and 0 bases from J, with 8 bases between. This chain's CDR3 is CASSFGHNQETQYF. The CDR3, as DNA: TGTGCCAGCAGCTTCGGACACAACCAAGAGACCCAGTACTTC. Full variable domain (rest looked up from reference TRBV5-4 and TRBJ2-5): ETGVTQSPTHLIKTRGQQVTLRCSSQSGHNTVSWYQQALGQGPQFIFQYYREEENGRGNFPPRFSGLQFPNYSSELNVNALELDDSALYLCASSFGHNQETQYFGPGTRLLVL.

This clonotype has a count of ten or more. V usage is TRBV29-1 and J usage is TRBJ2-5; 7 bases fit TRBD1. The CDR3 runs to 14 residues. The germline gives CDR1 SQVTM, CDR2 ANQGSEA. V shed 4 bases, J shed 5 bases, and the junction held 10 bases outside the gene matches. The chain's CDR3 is CSVVRGGVGETQYF. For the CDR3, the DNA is TGCAGCGTTGTTAGAGGGGGCGTTGGGGAGACCCAGTACTTC.

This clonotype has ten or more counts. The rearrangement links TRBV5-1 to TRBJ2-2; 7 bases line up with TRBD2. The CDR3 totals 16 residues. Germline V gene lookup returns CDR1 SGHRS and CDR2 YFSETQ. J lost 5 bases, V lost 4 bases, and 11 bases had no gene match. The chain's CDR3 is CASSGTTGTMTGELFF. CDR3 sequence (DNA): TGCGCCAGCAGCGGGACTACCGGGACTATGACCGGGGAGCTGTTTTTT.

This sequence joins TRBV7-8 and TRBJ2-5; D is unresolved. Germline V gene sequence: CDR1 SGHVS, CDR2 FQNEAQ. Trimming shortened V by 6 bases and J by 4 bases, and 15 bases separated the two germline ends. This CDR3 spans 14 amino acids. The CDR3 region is CASRPTRIAETQYF. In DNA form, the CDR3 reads TGTGCCAGCAGACCAACGAGGATCGCAGAGACCCAGTACTTC.

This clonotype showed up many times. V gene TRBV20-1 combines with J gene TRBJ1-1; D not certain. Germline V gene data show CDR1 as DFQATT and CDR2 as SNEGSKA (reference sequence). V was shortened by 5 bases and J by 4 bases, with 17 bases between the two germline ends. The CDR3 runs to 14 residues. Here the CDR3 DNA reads TGCAGTGCTGAGTCCGGGGAGGAAAGCACTGAAGCTTTCTTT. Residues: CSAESGEESTEAFF.

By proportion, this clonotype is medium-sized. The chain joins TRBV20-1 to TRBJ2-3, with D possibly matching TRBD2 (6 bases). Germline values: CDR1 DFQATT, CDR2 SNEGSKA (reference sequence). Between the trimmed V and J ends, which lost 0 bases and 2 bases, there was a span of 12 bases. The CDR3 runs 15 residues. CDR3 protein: CSARDYAGSTDTQYF. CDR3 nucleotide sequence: TGCAGTGCTAGAGATTACGCGGGGTCCACAGATACGCAGTATTTT.

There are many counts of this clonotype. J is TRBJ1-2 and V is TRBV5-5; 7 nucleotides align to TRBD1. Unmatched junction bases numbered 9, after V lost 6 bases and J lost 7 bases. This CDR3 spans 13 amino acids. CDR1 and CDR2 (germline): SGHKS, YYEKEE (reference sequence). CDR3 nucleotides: TGTGCCAGCACCGTGACAGGGCTGGGTGGCTACACCTTC. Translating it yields CASTVTGLGGYTF.

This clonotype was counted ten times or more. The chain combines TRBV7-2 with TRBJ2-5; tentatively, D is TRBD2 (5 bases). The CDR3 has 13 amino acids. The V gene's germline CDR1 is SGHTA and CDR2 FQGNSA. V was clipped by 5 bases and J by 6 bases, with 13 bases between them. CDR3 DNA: TGTGCCAGCAGCCCCCGGGATTCCAAGACCCAGTACTTC. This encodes CASSPRDSKTQYF.

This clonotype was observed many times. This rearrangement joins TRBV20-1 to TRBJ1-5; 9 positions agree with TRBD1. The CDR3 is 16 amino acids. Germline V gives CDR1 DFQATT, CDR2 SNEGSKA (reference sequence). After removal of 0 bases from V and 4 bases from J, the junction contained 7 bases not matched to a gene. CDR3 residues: CSARDESGTGNQPQHF. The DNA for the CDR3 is TGCAGTGCTAGAGATGAGTCCGGGACAGGGAATCAGCCCCAGCATTTT.

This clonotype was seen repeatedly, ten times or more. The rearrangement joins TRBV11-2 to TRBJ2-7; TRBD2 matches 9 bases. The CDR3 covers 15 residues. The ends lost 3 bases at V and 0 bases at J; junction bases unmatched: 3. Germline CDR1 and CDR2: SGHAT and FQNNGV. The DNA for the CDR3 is TGTGCCAGCAGCTTTCTAGCGGGGCCCTCCTACGAGCAGTACTTC. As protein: CASSFLAGPSYEQYF.

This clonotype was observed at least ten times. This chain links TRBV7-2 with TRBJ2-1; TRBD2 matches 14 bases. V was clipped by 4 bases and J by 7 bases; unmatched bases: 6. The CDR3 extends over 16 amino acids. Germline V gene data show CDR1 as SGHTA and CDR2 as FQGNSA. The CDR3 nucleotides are TGTGCCAGCAGCTACCGACTAGCGGGAGGGTTGAATGAGCAGTTCTTC. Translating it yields CASSYRLAGGLNEQFF.

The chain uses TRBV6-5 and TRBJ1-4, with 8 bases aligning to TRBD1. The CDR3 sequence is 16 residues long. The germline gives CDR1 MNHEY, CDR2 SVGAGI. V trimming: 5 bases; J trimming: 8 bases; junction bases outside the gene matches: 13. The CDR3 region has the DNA TGTGCCAGCAGTCAGGCTGGACAGGGCGGGCGGGAAAAACTGTTTTTT. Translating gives CASSQAGQGGREKLFF.

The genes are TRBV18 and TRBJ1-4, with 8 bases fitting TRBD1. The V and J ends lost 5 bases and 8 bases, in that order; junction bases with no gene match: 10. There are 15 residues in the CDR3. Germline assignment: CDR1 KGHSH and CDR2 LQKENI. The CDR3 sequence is CASSSTTGGREKLFF. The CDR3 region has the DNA TGTGCCAGCTCATCGACAACAGGGGGTAGGGAAAAACTGTTTTTT.

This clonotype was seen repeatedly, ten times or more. CDR3 nucleotide sequence: TGCGCCAGCAGCCCCCCCAGCGGGGCGATCTACAATGAGCAGTTCTTC. Translated, it gives CASSPPSGAIYNEQFF. The rearrangement joins TRBV5-1 to TRBJ2-1; 7 nucleotides align to TRBD2. The CDR3 has 16 amino acids. From germline, CDR1 is SGHRS and CDR2 YFSETQ. J was trimmed by 3 bases and V by 4 bases; bases with no gene match: 10.

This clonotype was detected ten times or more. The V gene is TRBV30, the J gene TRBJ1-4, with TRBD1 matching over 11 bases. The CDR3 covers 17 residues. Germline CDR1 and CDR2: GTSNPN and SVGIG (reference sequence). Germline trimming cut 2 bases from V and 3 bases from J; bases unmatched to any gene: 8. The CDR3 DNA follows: TGTGCCTGGAGTCCGACTCCGGGACAGGGGGCTAATGAAAAACTGTTTTTT. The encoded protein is CAWSPTPGQGANEKLFF.

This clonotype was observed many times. CDR3 sequence: CATSILALGNEQFF. In DNA, the CDR3 is TGTGCCACCAGCATACTAGCCCTTGGCAATGAGCAGTTCTTC. This chain links TRBV15 with TRBJ2-1, with D perhaps matching TRBD2 (6 bases). Germline V gene data show CDR1 as LNHNV and CDR2 as YYDKDF (reference sequence). The length of the CDR3 is 14 residues. Trimming took off 4 bases at V and 6 bases at J, with 13 bases between the two ends.

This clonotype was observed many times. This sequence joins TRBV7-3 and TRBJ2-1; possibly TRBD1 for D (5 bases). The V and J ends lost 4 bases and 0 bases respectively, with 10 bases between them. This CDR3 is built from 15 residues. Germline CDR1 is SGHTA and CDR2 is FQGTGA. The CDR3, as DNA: TGTGCCAGCAGCTCGACAGCGAACTCCTACAATGAGCAGTTCTTC. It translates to CASSSTANSYNEQFF. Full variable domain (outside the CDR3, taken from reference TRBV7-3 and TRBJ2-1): GAGVSQTPSNKVTEKGKYVELRCDPISGHTALYWYRQSLGQGPEFLIYFQGTGAADDSGLPNDRFFAVRPEGSVSTLKIQRTERGDSAVYLCASSSTANSYNEQFFGPGTRLTVL.

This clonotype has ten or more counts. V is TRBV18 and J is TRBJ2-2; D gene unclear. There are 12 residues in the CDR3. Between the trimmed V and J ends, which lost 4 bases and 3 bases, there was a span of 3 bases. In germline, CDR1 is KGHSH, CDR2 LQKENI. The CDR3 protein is CASSRDTGELFF. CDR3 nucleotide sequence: TGTGCCAGCTCACGGGACACCGGGGAGCTGTTTTTT.

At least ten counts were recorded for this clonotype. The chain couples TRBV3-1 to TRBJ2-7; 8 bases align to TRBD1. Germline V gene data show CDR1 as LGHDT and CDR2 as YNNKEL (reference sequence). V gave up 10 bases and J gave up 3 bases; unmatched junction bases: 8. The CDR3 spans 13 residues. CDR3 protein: CAKRTGFNYEQYF. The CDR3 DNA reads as TGTGCCAAACGGACAGGGTTCAACTACGAGCAGTACTTC.